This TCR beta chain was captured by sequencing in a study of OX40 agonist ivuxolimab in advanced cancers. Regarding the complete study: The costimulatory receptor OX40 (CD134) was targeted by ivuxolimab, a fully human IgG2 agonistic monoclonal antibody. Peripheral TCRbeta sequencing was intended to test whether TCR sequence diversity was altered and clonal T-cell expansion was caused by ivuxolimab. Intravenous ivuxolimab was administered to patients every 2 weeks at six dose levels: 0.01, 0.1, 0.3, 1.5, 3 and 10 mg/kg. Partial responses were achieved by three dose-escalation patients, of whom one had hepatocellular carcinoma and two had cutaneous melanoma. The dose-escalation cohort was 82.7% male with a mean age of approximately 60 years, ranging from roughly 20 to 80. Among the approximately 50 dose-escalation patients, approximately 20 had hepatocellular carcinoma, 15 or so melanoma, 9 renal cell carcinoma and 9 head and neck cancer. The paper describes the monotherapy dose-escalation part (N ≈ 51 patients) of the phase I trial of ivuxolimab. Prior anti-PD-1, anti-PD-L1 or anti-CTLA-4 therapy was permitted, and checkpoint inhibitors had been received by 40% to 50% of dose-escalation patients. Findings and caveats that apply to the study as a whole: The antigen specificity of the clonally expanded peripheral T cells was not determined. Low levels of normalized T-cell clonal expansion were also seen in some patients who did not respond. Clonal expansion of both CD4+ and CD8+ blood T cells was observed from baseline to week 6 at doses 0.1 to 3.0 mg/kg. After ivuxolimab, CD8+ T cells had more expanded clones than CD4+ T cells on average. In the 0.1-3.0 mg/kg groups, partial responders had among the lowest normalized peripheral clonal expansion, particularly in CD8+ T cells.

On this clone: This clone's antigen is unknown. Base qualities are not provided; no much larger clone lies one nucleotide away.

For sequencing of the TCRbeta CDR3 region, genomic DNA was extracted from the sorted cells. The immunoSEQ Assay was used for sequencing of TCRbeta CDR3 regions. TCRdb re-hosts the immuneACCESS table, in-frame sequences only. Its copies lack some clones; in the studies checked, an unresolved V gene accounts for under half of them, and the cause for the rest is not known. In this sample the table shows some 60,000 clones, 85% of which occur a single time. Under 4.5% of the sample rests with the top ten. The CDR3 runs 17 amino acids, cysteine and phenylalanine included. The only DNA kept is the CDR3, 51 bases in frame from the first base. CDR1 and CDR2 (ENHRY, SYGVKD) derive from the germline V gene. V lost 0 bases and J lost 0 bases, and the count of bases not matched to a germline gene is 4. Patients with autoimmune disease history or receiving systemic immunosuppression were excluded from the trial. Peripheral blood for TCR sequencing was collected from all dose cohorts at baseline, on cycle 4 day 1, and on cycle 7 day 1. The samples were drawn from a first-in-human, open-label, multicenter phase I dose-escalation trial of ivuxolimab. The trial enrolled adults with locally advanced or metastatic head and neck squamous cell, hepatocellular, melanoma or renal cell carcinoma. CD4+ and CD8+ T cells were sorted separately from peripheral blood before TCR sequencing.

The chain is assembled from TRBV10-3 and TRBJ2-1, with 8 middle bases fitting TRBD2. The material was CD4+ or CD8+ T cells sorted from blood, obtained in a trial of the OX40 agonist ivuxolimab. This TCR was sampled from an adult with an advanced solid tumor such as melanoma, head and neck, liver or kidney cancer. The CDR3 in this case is CAISESGAGGSYNEQFF. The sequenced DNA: TGTGCCATCAGTGAGTCGGGGGCGGGAGGCTCCTACAATGAGCAGTTCTTC.